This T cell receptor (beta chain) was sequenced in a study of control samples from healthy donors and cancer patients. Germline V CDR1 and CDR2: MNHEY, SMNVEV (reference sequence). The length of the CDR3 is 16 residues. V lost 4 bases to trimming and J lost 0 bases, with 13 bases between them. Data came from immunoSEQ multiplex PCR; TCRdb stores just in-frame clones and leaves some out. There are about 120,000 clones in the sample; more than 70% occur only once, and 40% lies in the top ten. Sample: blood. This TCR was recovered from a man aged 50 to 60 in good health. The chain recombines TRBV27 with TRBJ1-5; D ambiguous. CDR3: CASSSLKEGSNQPQHF. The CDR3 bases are TGTGCCAGCAGTTCCCTAAAAGAGGGTAGCAATCAGCCCCAGCATTTT.